This paragraph reports one T cell receptor (beta chain). This record comes from a study of blood T cell repertoires in COVID-19. On the study more broadly: Samples of COVID-19 (acute and convalescent) were obtained from the United States, Italy and Spain. Nucleic acid was either cDNA or gDNA, and it came from T cells, B-cell-depleted T cells, or PBMCs.

Original methodology: From reference gene primer amplification, estimates of nucleated cell counts were derived. Here immunoSEQ multiplex PCR was the method, and the copy in TCRdb shows in-frame clones only, minus some. V and J calls plus clone size are reproduced from that table; the DNA served to infer D and trimming. The table shows about 200,000 clones, with 70% to 80% occurring only once. Germline CDR1 reads SGHRS; CDR2 reads YFSETQ. The length of the CDR3 is 12 residues. The ends were cut back, 1 base at V and 5 bases at J, with 5 bases in the middle. The sequence was obtained from a man aged 45-60 years who had recovered from COVID-19. Input material: peripheral blood. The chain joins TRBV5-1 to TRBJ2-3; D not certain. The chain's CDR3 is CASSLIEDTQYF. The CDR3 DNA reads as TGCGCCAGCAGCTTGATAGAAGATACGCAGTATTTT.